This paragraph covers one T cell receptor (beta chain) sequence. This record belongs to a study of shared clonotypes between healthy human individuals. The CDR3 is 15 amino acids. V lost 0 bases and J 6 bases, leaving 15 bases between the germline ends. Germline V CDR1 and CDR2: GTSNPN, SVGIG (reference sequence). Several immunoSEQ plates received, in even portions, the genomic DNA of each subset. Sequenced by immunoSEQ multiplex PCR; TCRdb stores in-frame clones only, minus some. The repertoire consists of over a million clones, with nearly 99% occurring once and the leading ten covering around 0.45%.

The chain uses TRBV30 and TRBJ2-1, with D maybe TRBD1 (6 bases). The TCR sequence derives from a man aged 30-40 years in good health. Source material: naive CD4+ T cells sorted from blood. Subset given: CD45RA+ positively selected. The CDR3 DNA is TGTGCCTGGAGTGTACAGGGATTTTCGGGCAATGAGCAGTTCTTC. Its protein product is CAWSVQGFSGNEQFF.